This T cell receptor beta chain was captured in a study of blood T cell repertoires in COVID-19. Allocation to cohorts depended on clinical history reported by the participants. The germline gives CDR1 LNHDA, CDR2 SQIVND (reference sequence). The CDR3 has 12 amino acids. The V and J ends lost 9 bases and 8 bases respectively, with 14 bases between them. Method: immunoSEQ multiplex PCR; TCRdb's copy keeps in-frame clones and lacks some. The data show 250,000 to 300,000 clones, over 75% seen once. This TCR was sampled from a woman between 45 and 65 years old who had recovered from COVID-19. The sequencing sample was made of PBMCs or T cells enriched from blood (not recorded which). The genes are TRBV19 and TRBJ2-1; TRBD2 is a possible D gene (5 bases). The CDR3 loop reads CASSRAGDEQFF. The CDR3 nucleotides are TGTGCCAGCTCACGGGCGGGTGATGAGCAGTTCTTC.